These T cell receptor beta chains were read from a single sample in a study of blood T cells in healthy people across ages. MiXCR, applied by TCRdb to the 5' RACE reads, yields one record per CDR3 protein. The repertoire holds 750,000 to 950,000 distinct CDR3 sequences, with roughly 24% as singletons. This same sample was also taken into another study, of T cells of mothers and their children.

Sequencing was carried out using blood. Source of these receptors: a boy between 10 and 17 years old in good health. CDR3s include the opening cysteine and the closing phenylalanine or tryptophan. The order of the fields is J gene, clone size, V gene, D gene, CDR3 protein, CDR3 DNA. The D gene is left open where the match is weak. Some rows have no size entry. The others give once, few or many, or a class for an expanded clone.

TRBJ2-1,.,TRBV20-1,TRBD2,CSANLPTAGAFSYNEQFF,TGCAGTGCCAATCTCCCGACAGCGGGGGCCTTCTCCTACAATGAGCAGTTCTTC
TRBJ2-7,few,TRBV10-2,.,CASKISGHEQYF,TGCGCCAGCAAAATCTCGGGGCACGAGCAGTACTTC
TRBJ2-5,.,TRBV5-1,TRBD1,CASSPDRGRVSGRETQYF,TGCGCCAGCAGCCCGGACAGGGGTAGGGTAAGCGGAAGAGAGACCCAGTACTTC
TRBJ1-5,.,TRBV5-5,.,CASSLDPTEGSNQPQHF,TGTGCCAGCAGCTTGGATCCGACCGAAGGTAGCAATCAGCCCCAGCATTTT
TRBJ1-2,few,TRBV12-3/TRBV12-4,.,CASSLDEGYTF,TGTGCCAGCAGTTTAGACGAGGGCTACACCTTC
TRBJ2-2,.,TRBV29-1,.,CSVEASPNTGELFF,TGCAGCGTTGAAGCAAGTCCGAACACCGGGGAGCTGTTTTTT
TRBJ2-5,few,TRBV15,.,CATSRESTRETQYF,TGTGCCACCAGCAGAGAAAGTACCCGAGAGACCCAGTACTTC
TRBJ1-2,few,TRBV6-5,.,CASRGAEVFYGYTF,TGTGCCAGCAGGGGCGCAGAGGTTTTCTATGGCTACACCTTC
TRBJ2-3,few,TRBV2,TRBD2,CASSEGEGSDTQYF,TGTGCCAGCAGTGAAGGGGAGGGGTCAGATACGCAGTATTTT
TRBJ1-5,few,TRBV20-1,TRBD1,CSARVQGSLYQPQHF,TGCAGTGCTAGAGTACAGGGGAGTTTGTATCAGCCCCAGCATTTT
TRBJ2-7,.,TRBV7-2,.,CASSPSVRQNSYEQYF,TGTGCCAGCAGCCCTTCGGTAAGGCAGAACTCCTACGAGCAGTACTTC
TRBJ2-6,few,TRBV3-1,TRBD2,CASSVLGTSGAGANVLTF,TGTGCCAGCAGCGTGCTGGGGACTAGCGGGGCCGGGGCCAACGTCCTGACTTTC
TRBJ2-3,.,TRBV12-5,.,CASGLKTVRGDTQYF,TGTGCTAGTGGTTTAAAGACTGTACGAGGAGATACGCAGTATTTT
TRBJ2-3,.,TRBV20-1,TRBD2,CSARFGGADTQYF,TGCAGTGCTAGGTTCGGGGGGGCAGATACGCAGTATTTT
TRBJ1-3,.,TRBV15,.,CATSIGNFGVVTGNTIYF,TGTGCCACCAGTATAGGGAATTTTGGGGTAGTGACTGGAAACACCATATATTTT
TRBJ1-3,once,TRBV6-6,.,CASTHPGRRNTIYF,TGTGCCAGCACCCACCCGGGGCGGCGAAACACCATATATTTT
TRBJ2-3,.,TRBV15,.,CATLSLGSTDTQYF,TGTGCCACCCTGAGTTTGGGGAGCACAGATACGCAGTATTTT
TRBJ1-2,.,TRBV6-1,.,CASSEGGNRNYGYTF,TGTGCCAGCAGTGAAGGTGGTAACAGAAACTATGGCTACACCTTC
TRBJ2-7,many,TRBV20-1,TRBD2,CSAHSGTSAYEQYF,TGCAGTGCCCATTCCGGGACTAGCGCCTACGAGCAGTACTTC
TRBJ2-5,.,TRBV27,.,CASSPRSGTLEETQYF,TGTGCCAGCAGTCCGCGGTCGGGCACCTTAGAAGAGACCCAGTACTTC
TRBJ2-3,.,TRBV5-1,TRBD1,CASRGTVTSTDTQYF,TGCGCCAGCAGGGGGACAGTGACTAGCACAGATACGCAGTATTTT
TRBJ2-5,.,TRBV6-5,.,CASSPLRGILETQYF,TGTGCCAGCAGCCCATTGAGGGGGATTTTGGAGACCCAGTACTTC
TRBJ1-2,.,TRBV5-5,.,CASSLGAESYGYTF,TGTGCCAGCAGCTTGGGGGCAGAGAGCTATGGCTACACCTTC
TRBJ1-2,.,TRBV5-1,TRBD1,CASSIEGASGYGYTF,TGCGCCAGCAGCATCGAGGGGGCCTCTGGCTATGGCTACACCTTC
TRBJ2-6,few,TRBV5-1,.,CASQGGSSGANVLTF,TGCGCCAGCCAGGGGGGTTCCTCTGGGGCCAACGTCCTGACTTTC
TRBJ1-1,.,TRBV12-3/TRBV12-4,TRBD1,CASRGTENTEAFF,TGTGCCAGCAGAGGGACAGAGAACACTGAAGCTTTCTTT
TRBJ2-5,few,TRBV20-1,TRBD2,CSARIAGKETQYF,TGCAGTGCTCGGATAGCGGGGAAAGAGACCCAGTACTTC
TRBJ2-5,.,TRBV24-1,TRBD1,CATRGTGQETQYF,TGTGCCACACGAGGGACAGGCCAAGAGACCCAGTACTTC
TRBJ2-1,.,TRBV12-3/TRBV12-4,TRBD1,CASSTPGQVNEQFF,TGTGCCAGCAGTACCCCGGGACAGGTCAATGAGCAGTTCTTC
TRBJ1-2,.,TRBV5-1,TRBD1,CASSLDGTANYGYTF,TGCGCCAGCAGCTTGGACGGGACAGCTAACTATGGCTACACCTTC
TRBJ2-7,few,TRBV4-2,TRBD2,CASSQVGLAGGFTEQYF,TGTGCCAGCAGCCAAGTAGGCCTAGCGGGGGGGTTTACCGAGCAGTACTTC
TRBJ2-1,few,TRBV15,.,CATSRDWDEQFF,TGTGCCACCAGCAGAGATTGGGATGAGCAGTTCTTC
TRBJ2-2,.,TRBV5-1,.,CASSLSGSPTGELFF,TGCGCCAGCAGCTTGTCGGGCAGCCCGACCGGGGAGCTGTTTTTT
TRBJ2-5,few,TRBV25-1,.,CASSEYWAEETQYF,TGTGCCAGCAGTGAATATTGGGCAGAAGAGACCCAGTACTTC
TRBJ1-4,.,TRBV12-3/TRBV12-4,.,CASSTSGTREKLFF,TGTGCCAGCAGTACCTCGGGGACGAGGGAAAAACTGTTTTTT
TRBJ2-7,few,TRBV5-5,.,CASSLGPDSSSYEQYF,TGTGCCAGCAGTCTGGGGCCGGACTCCAGCTCCTACGAGCAGTACTTC
TRBJ1-6,few,TRBV11-1,TRBD1,CASSRGTGGNSPLHF,TGTGCCAGCAGCCGCGGGACAGGCGGTAATTCACCCCTCCACTTT
TRBJ1-1,few,TRBV30,TRBD1,CAWRALGTGGEAFF,TGTGCCTGGAGAGCACTCGGGACAGGGGGTGAAGCTTTCTTT
TRBJ1-1,.,TRBV15,.,CATSREGHWNTEAFF,TGTGCCACCAGCAGAGAGGGACATTGGAACACTGAAGCTTTCTTT
TRBJ1-4,.,TRBV4-1,.,CASSHMGTNEKLFF,TGCGCCAGCAGCCATATGGGGACTAATGAAAAACTGTTTTTT